The T cell receptor beta chain described here comes from a study of post-analysis software for immune sequencing data. General study points: Controls had lower frequencies than patients of a handful of TRBV segments, which included TRBV5-6, TRBV5-1 and TRBV20-1.

Researchers reported that TCR beta cDNA libraries carried unique molecular identifiers. In TCRdb, the PCR reads were re-called with MiXCR into one record per CDR3 protein. The repertoire holds approximately 660,000 distinct CDR3 sequences, roughly three fifths seen once, with over 9% in the top ten. Trimming left V 3 bases short and J 5 bases short, with 14 bases between. The CDR3 is 15 residues long. Germline values: CDR1 SEHNR, CDR2 FQNEAQ (reference sequence). A few counts support this clonotype. Its antigen is currently unknown. The chain combines TRBV7-9 with TRBJ1-5; unclear D gene. This clonotype originated in a girl aged 2-10 years with multiple sclerosis. Sequencing used blood. The CDR3 DNA follows: TGTGCCAGCAGCTTTGGTTCACTGAGTGATCAGCCCCAGCATTTT. It translates to CASSFGSLSDQPQHF. Variable domain in full (rest from reference TRBV7-9 and TRBJ1-5): DTGVSQNPRHKITKRGQNVTFRCDPISEHNRLYWYRQTLGQGPEFLTYFQNEAQLEKSRLLSDRFSAERPKGSFSTLEIQRTEQGDSAMYLCASSFGSLSDQPQHFGDGTRLSIL.